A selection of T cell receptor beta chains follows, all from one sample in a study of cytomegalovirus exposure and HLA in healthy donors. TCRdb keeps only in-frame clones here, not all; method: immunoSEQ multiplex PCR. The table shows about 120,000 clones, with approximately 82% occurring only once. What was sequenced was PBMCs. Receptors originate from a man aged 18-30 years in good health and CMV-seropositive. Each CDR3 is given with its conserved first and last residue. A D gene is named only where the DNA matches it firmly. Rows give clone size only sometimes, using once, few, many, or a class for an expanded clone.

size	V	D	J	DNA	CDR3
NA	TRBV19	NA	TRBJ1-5	TGTGCCAGTAGTAGACAGAAACATAGCAATCAGCCCCAGCATTTT	CASSRQKHSNQPQHF
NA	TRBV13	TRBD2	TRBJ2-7	TGTGCCAGCAGCTCCCTAGCGGGGGGGGCTTACGAGCAGTACTTC	CASSSLAGGAYEQYF
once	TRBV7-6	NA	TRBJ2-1	TGTGCCAGCGGTCAGTACAATGAGCAGTTCTTC	CASGQYNEQFF
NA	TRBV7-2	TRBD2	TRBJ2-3	TGTGCCAGCAGCTTAGACCTAGCGGGGGGCACAGATACGCAGTATTTT	CASSLDLAGGTDTQYF
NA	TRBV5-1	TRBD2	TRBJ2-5	TGCGCCAGCAGCTTCGCCGGGACTAGCGGAGGCAAAGAGACCCAGTACTTC	CASSFAGTSGGKETQYF
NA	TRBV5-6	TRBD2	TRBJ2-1	TGTGCCAGCAGCTTGGGACTAGCGGGGGGCACCTACTACAATGAGCAGTTCTTC	CASSLGLAGGTYYNEQFF
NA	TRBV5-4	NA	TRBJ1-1	TGTGCCAGCAGCTTGGAAGGGGCAGGAACTGAAGCTTTCTTT	CASSLEGAGTEAFF
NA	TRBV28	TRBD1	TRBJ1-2	TGTGCCAGCAGTTCTCCTGGACAGGGAGGGGATGGCTACACCTTC	CASSSPGQGGDGYTF
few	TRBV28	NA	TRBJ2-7	TGTGCCAGCAGTTCACCCCACCGGGGCTCCTACGAGCAGTACTTC	CASSSPHRGSYEQYF
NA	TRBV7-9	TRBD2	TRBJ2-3	TGTGCCAGCAGCTTAGCTCATAGCGGGGGGGTCACAGATACGCAGTATTTT	CASSLAHSGGVTDTQYF
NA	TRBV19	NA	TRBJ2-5	TGTGCCAGTAGTATGGGCAGGGCGGTAGAGACCCAGTACTTC	CASSMGRAVETQYF
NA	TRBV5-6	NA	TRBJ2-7	TGTGCCAGCAGCTTGGATAACACGGCGGTCTCGGCGCAGTACTTC	CASSLDNTAVSAQYF
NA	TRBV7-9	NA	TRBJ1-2	TGTGCCAGCAGTCCAGAACACACCTTC	CASSPEHTF
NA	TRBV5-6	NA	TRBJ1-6	TGTGCCAGCCTGGGGAGCAGGCAGGGAGGGTCACCCCTCCACTTT	CASLGSRQGGSPLHF
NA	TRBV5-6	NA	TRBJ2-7	TGTGCCAGCAGCTTGGTTCCGGCCTACGAGCAGTACTTC	CASSLVPAYEQYF
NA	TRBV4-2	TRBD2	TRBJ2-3	TGTGCCAGCAGTCGAGAGCTCCTAGCGGGGGGCGGGGATACGCAGTATTTT	CASSRELLAGGGDTQYF
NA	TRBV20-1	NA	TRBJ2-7	TGCAGTGCCCCTCGGGCCTACGAGCAGTACTTC	CSAPRAYEQYF
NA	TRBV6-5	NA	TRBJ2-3	TGTGCCAGCAGTTATTTCGGTTCCGGAGATACGCAGTATTTT	CASSYFGSGDTQYF
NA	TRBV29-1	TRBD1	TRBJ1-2	TGCAGCGTTGACAGGGGGTCTGGCTATGGCTACACCTTC	CSVDRGSGYGYTF
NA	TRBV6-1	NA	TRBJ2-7	TGTGCCAGCAGTGAAGCCTCGCGGGAGCAGTACTTC	CASSEASREQYF
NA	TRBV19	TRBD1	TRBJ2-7	TGTGCCAGTAGTATCGACAGGGAGTTCTACGAGCAGTACTTC	CASSIDREFYEQYF
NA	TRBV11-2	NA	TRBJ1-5	TGTGCCAGCAGCGCAGGGTATAGCAATCAGCCCCAGCATTTT	CASSAGYSNQPQHF
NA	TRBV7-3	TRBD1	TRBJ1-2	TGTGCCAGCAGCCGTGACAGGGGAGGGGAAGATGGCTACACCTTC	CASSRDRGGEDGYTF
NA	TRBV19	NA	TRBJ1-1	TGTGCCAGTAGTATTCTTCCGGAGGAGAACACTGAAGCTTTCTTT	CASSILPEENTEAFF
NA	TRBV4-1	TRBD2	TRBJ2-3	TGCGCCAGCAGCCAAGGGCCAGCGGGGGGGCACGATACGCAGTATTTT	CASSQGPAGGHDTQYF
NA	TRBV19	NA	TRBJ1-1	TGTGCCAGTAGTATGGCAACTGAAGCTTTCTTT	CASSMATEAFF
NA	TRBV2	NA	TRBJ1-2	TGTGCCAGCAGTGTATCAGGGAACTATGGCTACACCTTC	CASSVSGNYGYTF
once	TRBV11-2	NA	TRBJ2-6	TGTGCCAGCAGCTTAGGGCGGGTCGAGGCCAACGTCCTGACTTTC	CASSLGRVEANVLTF
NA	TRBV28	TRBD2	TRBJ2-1	TGTGCCAGCAGTTCCCCACTAGCGGGGTTACACTACAATGAGCAGTTCTTC	CASSSPLAGLHYNEQFF
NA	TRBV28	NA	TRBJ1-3	TGTGCCAGCAGTACACAAATCTTGATCTCTGGAAACACCATATATTTT	CASSTQILISGNTIYF
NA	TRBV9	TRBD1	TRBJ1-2	TGTGCCAGCAGCGCCCTCGGGACAGGTGTCTACTATGGCTACACCTTC	CASSALGTGVYYGYTF
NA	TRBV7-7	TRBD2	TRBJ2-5	TGTGCCAGCAGCTTAGGGGGAGCGGGGGAGACCCAGTACTTC	CASSLGGAGETQYF
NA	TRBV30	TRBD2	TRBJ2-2	TGTGCCTGGAGTCGGGGGGAAGCCGGGGAGCTGTTTTTT	CAWSRGEAGELFF
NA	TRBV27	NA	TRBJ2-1	TGTGCCAGCAGTTTTCTGCAGGGGGGCAATGAGCAGTTCTTC	CASSFLQGGNEQFF
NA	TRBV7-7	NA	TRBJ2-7	TGTGCCAGCAGCTTAGGGCCGGGGGACTACGAGCAGTACTTC	CASSLGPGDYEQYF
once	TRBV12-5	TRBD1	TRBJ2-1	TGTGCTAGTGGTTTGGTGGTATGGGACAGGGGGACCAATGAGCAGTTCTTC	CASGLVVWDRGTNEQFF
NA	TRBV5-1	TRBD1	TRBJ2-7	TGCGCCAGCAGTCTGGGCCAGACAGGGACCAACGAGCAGTACTTC	CASSLGQTGTNEQYF
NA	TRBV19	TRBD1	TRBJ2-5	TGTGCCAGTCACAGGGGACCCCAAGAGACCCAGTACTTC	CASHRGPQETQYF
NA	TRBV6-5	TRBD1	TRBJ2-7	TGTGCCAGCAGACCGGGACAGGGAAAGGCGAACGAGCAGTACTTC	CASRPGQGKANEQYF
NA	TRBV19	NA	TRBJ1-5	TGTGCCAGTACCAGTCCGAGACTAGGGAGCAATCAGCCCCAGCATTTT	CASTSPRLGSNQPQHF
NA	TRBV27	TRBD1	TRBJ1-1	TGTGCCAGCAGTTTTACAGGGGGCGTCACTGAAGCTTTCTTT	CASSFTGGVTEAFF
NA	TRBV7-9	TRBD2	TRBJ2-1	TGTGCCAGCAGCTTAGGGGGCGGGGGGGCCCTCGAGCAGTTCTTC	CASSLGGGGALEQFF
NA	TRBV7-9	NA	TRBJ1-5	TGTGCCAGCAGCTTGACGGGGGTCGAACAGCCCCAACATTTT	CASSLTGVEQPQHF
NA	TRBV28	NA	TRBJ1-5	TGTGCCAGCAGTTTATTGACCCCGGGGAGTCAGCCCCAGCATTTT	CASSLLTPGSQPQHF
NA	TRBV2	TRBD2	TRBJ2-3	TGTGCCACCCACCCTAGCGGGATCACAGATACGCAGTATTTT	CATHPSGITDTQYF
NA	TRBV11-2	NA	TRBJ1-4	TGTGCCAGCAGTCCCCTTACAACTAATGAAAAACTGTTTTTT	CASSPLTTNEKLFF
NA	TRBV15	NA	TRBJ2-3	TGTGCCACCAGCAAAGGAGATAGGTCCACAGATACGCAGTATTTT	CATSKGDRSTDTQYF
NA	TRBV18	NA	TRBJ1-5	TGTGCCAGCTCACCTCGTGGTACAGGTAAACCTCAGCCCCAGCATTTT	CASSPRGTGKPQPQHF
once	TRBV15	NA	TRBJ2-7	TGTGCCACCAGCGGCAGTCGGGACACTTCCTACGAGCAGTACTTC	CATSGSRDTSYEQYF
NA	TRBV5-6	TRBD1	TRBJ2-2	TGTGCCAGCAGCTTGGCCAGGGGGCCTAACACCGGGGAGCTGTTTTTT	CASSLARGPNTGELFF
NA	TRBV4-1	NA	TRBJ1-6	TGCGCCAGCAGCCAAGGAAGTTTGGCAGATAATTCACCCCTCCACTTT	CASSQGSLADNSPLHF
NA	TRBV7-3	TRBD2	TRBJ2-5	TGTGCCAGCAGCTCGGGACTAGCCGAGACCCAGTACTTC	CASSSGLAETQYF
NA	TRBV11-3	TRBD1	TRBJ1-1	TGTGCCAGCAGTCTAGGCCAGGGGGCTGAAGCTTTCTTT	CASSLGQGAEAFF
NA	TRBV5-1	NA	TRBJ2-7	TGCGCCAGCAGCGAGGTGAATTCCTACGAGCAGTACTTC	CASSEVNSYEQYF
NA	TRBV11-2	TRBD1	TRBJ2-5	TGTGCCAGCAGCTTAGATGCGACAGGGGAAGAGACCCAGTACTTC	CASSLDATGEETQYF
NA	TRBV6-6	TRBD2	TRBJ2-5	TGTGCCAGCAGTTCCAAGACTAGCGGGGGGCCACCCGAGTACTTC	CASSSKTSGGPPEYF
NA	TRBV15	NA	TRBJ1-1	TGTGCCACCAGCACTACAGGTTTGGGGACTGAAGCTTTCTTT	CATSTTGLGTEAFF
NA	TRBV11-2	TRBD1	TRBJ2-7	TGTGCCAGCAGCTTAGGTTATTACAGGGGCTACGAGCAGTACTTC	CASSLGYYRGYEQYF